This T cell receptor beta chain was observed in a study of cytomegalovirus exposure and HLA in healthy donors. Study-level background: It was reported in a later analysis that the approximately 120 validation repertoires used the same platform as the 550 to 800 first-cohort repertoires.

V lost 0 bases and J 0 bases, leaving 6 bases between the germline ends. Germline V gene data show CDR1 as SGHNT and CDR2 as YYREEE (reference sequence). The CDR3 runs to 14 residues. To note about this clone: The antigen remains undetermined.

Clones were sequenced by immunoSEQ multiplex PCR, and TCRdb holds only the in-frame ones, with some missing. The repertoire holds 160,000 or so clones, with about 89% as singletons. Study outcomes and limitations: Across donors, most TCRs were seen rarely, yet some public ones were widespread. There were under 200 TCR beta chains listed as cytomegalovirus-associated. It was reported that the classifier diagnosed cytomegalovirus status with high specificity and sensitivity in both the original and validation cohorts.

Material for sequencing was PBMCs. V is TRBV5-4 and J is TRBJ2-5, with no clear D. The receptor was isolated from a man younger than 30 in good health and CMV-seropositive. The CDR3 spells CASSLDSYQETQYF. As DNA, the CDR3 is TGTGCCAGCAGCTTGGACAGCTACCAAGAGACCCAGTACTTC.